These 15 T cell receptor beta chains were all obtained from the same sample, sequenced in a study of cytomegalovirus exposure and HLA in healthy donors. PCR was performed using 60 Vbeta and 13 Jbeta primers. The protocol was immunoSEQ multiplex PCR, while the TCRdb copy is restricted to in-frame clones and leaves out a portion. The sample includes fewer than 150,000 clones, just over 70% of them seen just once. The sequenced sample was PBMCs. The receptors were gathered from a woman between 25 and 40 years old in good health and CMV-seronegative.

This clone has more than one count but fewer than ten. This chain connects TRBV7-8 to TRBJ2-1, with 7 bases fitting TRBD2. CDR1 and CDR2 (germline): SGHVS, FQNEAQ. V shed 6 bases, J shed 5 bases, and the junction held 13 bases outside the gene matches. The CDR3 totals 16 residues. CDR3 loop: CASRKSAGRADNEQFF. CDR3 DNA: TGTGCCAGCAGAAAGTCGGCGGGGAGGGCCGACAATGAGCAGTTCTTC.

This sequence joins TRBV6-5 and TRBJ2-7, with 9 bases that match TRBD1. This CDR3 spans 14 amino acids. Germline V gene sequence: CDR1 MNHEY, CDR2 SVGAGI. V shed 5 bases, J shed 6 bases, and the junction held 8 bases outside the gene matches. The chain's CDR3 is CASSPGQGTSEQYF. CDR3 sequence (DNA): TGTGCCAGCAGTCCGGGACAGGGAACGAGCGAGCAGTACTTC.

The chain recombines TRBV4-1 with TRBJ2-3, with a possible D match to TRBD2 (5 bases). Per the germline V gene, CDR1 is MGHRA and CDR2 is YSYEKL. The CDR3 consists of 17 residues. The V end was cut by 0 bases, the J end by 4 bases, with 17 bases between. Here the CDR3 reads CASSQDRWERASDTQYF. Here the CDR3 DNA reads TGCGCCAGCAGCCAAGATCGGTGGGAGAGGGCCTCAGATACGCAGTATTTT.

The rearrangement uses TRBV4-1 and TRBJ2-7; 8 bases are shared with TRBD2. Germline V gene sequence: CDR1 MGHRA, CDR2 YSYEKL. The CDR3 length is 17 residues. The V gene end was trimmed by 1 base and the J gene end by 7 bases; junction bases not matched to a gene: 15. Here the CDR3 reads CASSQVIVREGRGEQYF. The DNA of the CDR3 is TGCGCCAGCAGCCAAGTCATCGTCCGGGAGGGCCGGGGTGAGCAGTACTTC.

The rearrangement uses TRBV28 and TRBJ2-2, with 7 bases aligning to TRBD2. The CDR3 has 14 residues. Germline CDR1 is MDHEN and CDR2 is SYDVKM. CDR3 in DNA: TGTGCAGGGTTTGGCGGGAGCTCAACCGGGGAGCTGTTTTTT. Translated: CAGFGGSSTGELFF. Full variable domain (remainder filled in from reference TRBV28 and TRBJ2-2): DVKVTQSSRYLVKRTGEKVFLECVQDMDHENMFWYRQDPGLGLRLIYFSYDVKMKEKGDIPEGYSVSREKKERFSLILESASTNQTSMYLCAGFGGSSTGELFFGEGSRLTVL.

The gene calls are TRBV11-2 and TRBJ2-3; D gene ambiguous. Germline V gene lookup returns CDR1 SGHAT and CDR2 FQNNGV. Trimming shortened V by 4 bases and J by 0 bases, and 11 bases separated the two germline ends. CDR3 length: 15 amino acids. The chain's CDR3 is CASSSRVTSTDTQYF. The CDR3 DNA reads as TGTGCCAGCAGCTCCCGAGTTACTAGCACAGATACGCAGTATTTT.

The sample holds a few counts of this clone. The gene calls are TRBV5-4 and TRBJ1-5; weak D call: TRBD1 (5 bases). The CDR3 contains 13 residues. V lost 3 bases and J lost 13, with 17 bases in between. CDR1 and CDR2 from the germline V gene are SGHNT and YYREEE (reference sequence). The chain's CDR3 is CASSSGRAGVQHF. The CDR3 nucleotides are TGTGCCAGCAGCTCCGGCCGGGCGGGGGTACAGCATTTT.

This chain joins TRBV5-4 and TRBJ1-6, with a weak D call TRBD1 (5 bases). The ends were cut back, 2 bases at V and 5 bases at J, with 8 bases in the middle. The CDR3 loop spans 14 amino acids. CDR1 SGHNT and CDR2 YYREEE come from the germline V gene (reference sequence). In DNA, the CDR3 is TGTGCCAGCAGCTTTGTCAGGGATAATTCACCCCTCCACTTT. It is translated as CASSFVRDNSPLHF.

The V call is TRBV4-1, the J call TRBJ2-5, with D possibly matching TRBD2 (6 bases). V was clipped by 1 base and J by 5 bases, with 11 bases between them. Germline V gene sequence: CDR1 MGHRA, CDR2 YSYEKL. This CDR3 has 14 amino acids. The CDR3 is CASSQGWGEETQYF. CDR3 DNA: TGCGCCAGCAGCCAAGGGTGGGGGGAGGAGACCCAGTACTTC.

The CDR3 spells CASSGYRQNTEAFF. CDR3 in DNA: TGTGCCAGCAGCGGTTACAGGCAGAACACTGAAGCTTTCTTT. V is TRBV27 and J is TRBJ1-1; maybe TRBD1 (5 bases). V was cut by 6 bases and J by 1 base, with 12 bases left in between. The CDR3 totals 14 residues. Germline assignment: CDR1 MNHEY and CDR2 SMNVEV (reference sequence).

About this clone: Since the CDR3 does not end with the conserved phenylalanine or tryptophan, this likely comes from a read error. V gene TRBV9 combines with J gene TRBJ1-3, with 7 bases aligning to TRBD1. This CDR3 spans 16 amino acids. Germline CDR1 is SGDLS and CDR2 is YYNGEE. Trimming took 4 bases from V and 4 from J; bases not matched to a gene: 11. As DNA, the CDR3 is TGTGCCAGCAGCCTTCTCTCGCAGGGGGTCGGAAACACCATATATTCT. Its translation: CASSLLSQGVGNTIYS.

This clone came up a few times. V and J are TRBV4-2 and TRBJ2-5, with 10 nucleotides matching TRBD2. The length of the CDR3 is 16 residues. V gave up 4 bases and J gave up 7 bases; unmatched junction bases: 12. Germline values: CDR1 LGHNA, CDR2 YNFKEQ. The CDR3 nucleotides are TGTGCCAGCAGCCCATACTCTAGCGGGAGTAGGGGGACCCAGTACTTC. This translates into CASSPYSSGSRGTQYF.

V and J are TRBV18 and TRBJ2-5; D might be TRBD1 (5 bases). Germline lookup yields CDR1 KGHSH and CDR2 LQKENI. The length of the CDR3 is 14 residues. V lost 2 bases and J 5 bases, leaving 12 bases between the germline ends. The CDR3 region has the DNA TGTGCCAGCTCACCATCCAGGGTCGATGAGACCCAGTACTTC. This sequence encodes CASSPSRVDETQYF. The full variable domain, its missing parts supplied by reference TRBV18 and TRBJ2-5, is NAGVMQNPRHLVRRRGQEARLRCSPMKGHSHVYWYRQLPEEGLKFMVYLQKENIIDESGMPKERFSAEFPKEGPSILRIQQVVRGDSAAYFCASSPSRVDETQYFGPGTRLLVL.

The rearrangement links TRBV7-3 to TRBJ2-2; TRBD1 is a possible D gene (5 bases). The CDR3 is 16 residues long. The germline CDR1 and CDR2 sequences are SGHTA and FQGTGA. Trimming removed 4 bases at V and 0 bases at J, with 12 bases between. Written as DNA, the CDR3 is TGTGCCAGCAGCTCGACAGCAAGATCGAACACCGGGGAGCTGTTTTTT. As protein: CASSSTARSNTGELFF.

The chain uses TRBV9 and TRBJ2-4; 15 nucleotides agree with TRBD2. From germline, CDR1 is SGDLS and CDR2 YYNGEE. V trimming: 3 bases; J trimming: 0 bases; junction bases outside the gene matches: 7. This CDR3 is built from 19 residues. CDR3 protein: CASSAGTSGGLGAKNIQYF. The CDR3 region has the DNA TGTGCCAGCAGCGCCGGGACTAGCGGGGGGCTGGGAGCCAAAAACATTCAGTACTTC.